This T cell receptor (beta chain) originates from a study of PD-1 blockade in classical Hodgkin lymphoma. Whole-study results and caveats: No one has yet defined what causes the repertoire differences, which may be disease activity or prior therapy. By C4D1, diversity of CD4+ TCRs had risen significantly, whereas that of CD8+ TCRs had not.

Profiled with immunoSEQ multiplex PCR; TCRdb holds only in-frame clones, not every one. The profile shows around 65,000 clones, approximately 90% of them singletons. Specified time point: cycle 4 day 1 (C4D1), after less than 7 weeks of nivolumab. Each and every patient relapsed after autologous stem cell transplantation, and patients got differing brentuximab vedotin exposure. Turning to this clone: Its antigen is still unknown.

This CDR3 is built from 14 residues. V lost 1 base and J lost 2, with 8 bases in between. From germline, CDR1 is KGHSH and CDR2 LQKENI. This sequence joins TRBV18 and TRBJ1-1, with D unclear. This sequence originates from a human donor with classical Hodgkin lymphoma. The input for sequencing was peripheral blood mononuclear cells (PBMCs), taken before the fourth cycle of nivolumab. The CDR3 sequence is CASSPLYPNTEAFF. The CDR3 DNA sequence: TGTGCCAGCTCACCACTTTACCCTAACACTGAAGCTTTCTTT.